The 21 T cell receptor beta chains below all came from one sample that was sequenced in a study of cytomegalovirus exposure and HLA in healthy donors. The PCR had 60 Vbeta and 13 Jbeta primers. Here immunoSEQ multiplex PCR was the method, and the copy in TCRdb shows in-frame clones only, minus some. This sample has around 200,000 clones, with around 83% found just once. Sequenced sample: PBMCs. These receptors all come from a man aged 50 or older in good health and CMV-seronegative.

The chain recombines TRBV6-1 with TRBJ1-2, with a weak D call TRBD1 (6 bases). Trimming left V 6 bases short and J 4 bases short, with 18 bases between. This CDR3 has 15 amino acids. Germline V gene sequence: CDR1 MNHNS, CDR2 SASEGT. This CDR3 reads CASRFRGPGRYGYTF. DNA for the CDR3: TGTGCCAGCAGATTCAGGGGACCCGGCCGCTATGGCTACACCTTC.

CDR3 nucleotide sequence: TGTGCCAGCAGCTCGAATAGCGTCCGTGGAGATACGCAGTATTTT. Protein sequence: CASSSNSVRGDTQYF. The chain employs TRBV7-6 and TRBJ2-3, with D perhaps matching TRBD2 (5 bases). Trimming stripped 4 bases from V and 5 bases from J, with 16 bases between. Germline CDR1 SGHVS, CDR2 FNYEAQ. The CDR3 length is 15 residues.

The CDR3 bases are TGTGCCAGCAGTGGAGGACAGGGTGGCAATCAGCCCCAGCATTTT. This gives the protein CASSGGQGGNQPQHF. The gene calls are TRBV25-1 and TRBJ1-5; 8 positions match TRBD1. V lost 4 bases, J lost 2 bases, and 4 bases stayed unmatched. The CDR3 contains 15 residues. The germline gives CDR1 MGHDK, CDR2 SYGVNS.

This clone was detected a few times. V gene TRBV4-3 combines with J gene TRBJ2-7; D is perhaps TRBD2 (5 bases). CDR3 length: 13 residues. Looked up from germline, CDR1 is LGHNA and CDR2 is YSLEER. Trimming removed 2 bases from V and 7 bases from J, with 12 bases in between. The CDR3 here is CASSQHAPGEQYF. CDR3 coding DNA: TGCGCCAGCAGCCAACATGCCCCGGGGGAGCAGTACTTC.

In this sample, this clone turned up once. This sequence joins TRBV7-2 and TRBJ2-3; 12 nucleotides line up with TRBD2. CDR3 size: 16 residues. CDR1 is SGHTA and CDR2 is FQGNSA in the germline V gene. V dropped 3 bases and J dropped 3; count of bases not matched to a gene: 4. The CDR3 coding sequence is TGTGCCAGCAGCTTTGCCGGGACTAGCGGGACAGATACGCAGTATTTT. It specifies CASSFAGTSGTDTQYF.

The V call is TRBV7-9, the J call TRBJ2-7, with 8 bases that match TRBD2. From germline, CDR1 is SEHNR and CDR2 FQNEAQ (reference sequence). This CDR3 region has 14 residues. The junction had 3 bases not matched to a gene; V was cut back by 3 bases and J by 2 bases. The DNA for the CDR3 is TGTGCCAGCAGCTTGTCGGGGGGGACCTACGAGCAGTACTTC. Protein: CASSLSGGTYEQYF.

This chain connects TRBV18 to TRBJ1-4; the D is unclear. This CDR3 has 14 amino acids. The germline gives CDR1 KGHSH, CDR2 LQKENI. V lost 3 bases and J lost 1, with 6 bases in between. The CDR3 nucleotides read TGTGCCAGCTCACCTGCCGGAACTAATGAAAAACTGTTTTTT. Amino acids: CASSPAGTNEKLFF.

About this clone: A read error may produce the germline difference seen at one junction end. This chain joins TRBV7-9 and TRBJ1-4; the D gene is possibly TRBD1 (6 bases). Germline loops: CDR1 SEHNR, CDR2 FQNEAQ (reference sequence). The CDR3 sequence is 12 residues long. CDR3 residues: CSSSHRVSKLFF. As DNA, the CDR3 is TGTTCCAGCAGCCACAGGGTTTCGAAACTGTTTTTT.

The chain couples TRBV19 to TRBJ2-7; perhaps TRBD2 as D (6 bases). The CDR3 consists of 13 residues. The germline V gene has CDR1 LNHDA and CDR2 SQIVND (reference sequence). Trimming stripped 6 bases from V and 3 bases from J, with 12 bases between. The CDR3, as DNA: TGTGCCAGTAGCTTAAGAGCGGGCTACGAGCAGTACTTC. It specifies CASSLRAGYEQYF.

The rearrangement uses TRBV9 and TRBJ2-3, with TRBD2 matching over 10 bases. The CDR3 loop spans 16 amino acids. The V gene's germline CDR1 is SGDLS and CDR2 YYNGEE. Trimming took 4 bases from V and 3 from J; bases not matched to a gene: 8. Here the CDR3 reads CASSPQPGLATDTQYF. DNA of the CDR3: TGTGCCAGCAGCCCACAGCCGGGACTAGCGACAGATACGCAGTATTTT.

The chain uses TRBV27 and TRBJ2-7; 7 nucleotides agree with TRBD1. The V gene's germline CDR1 is MNHEY and CDR2 SMNVEV (reference sequence). This CDR3 comprises 15 residues. The V gene end was trimmed by 4 bases and the J gene end by 3 bases; junction bases not matched to a gene: 9. As DNA, the CDR3 is TGTGCCAGCAGTTCCCGACAGGGATGGAGCTACGAGCAGTACTTC. Translated, it gives CASSSRQGWSYEQYF.

This clone appeared a single time. CDR3 in DNA: TGTGCCAGCAGCTTTACAGGGGGCAACACCGGGGAGCTGTTTTTT. Translation gives CASSFTGGNTGELFF. This chain uses TRBV11-1 with TRBJ2-2; 9 bases match TRBD1. The V gene's germline CDR1 is SGHAT and CDR2 FQDESV (reference sequence). This CDR3 spans 15 amino acids. J lost 2 bases, V lost 3 bases, and 1 base had no gene match.

J is TRBJ2-7 and V is TRBV19, with D uncertain. This CDR3 spans 14 amino acids. V dropped 3 bases and J dropped 3 bases, with 12 bases sitting between them. Germline CDR1 and CDR2: LNHDA and SQIVND (reference sequence). CDR3 nucleotides: TGTGCCAGTAGTATGAGTGGTTTCCTCTACGAGCAGTACTTC. Translation: CASSMSGFLYEQYF.

The CDR3 nucleotides read TGTGCCAGCAGCTCGGGACAGGGTCTCAACGAGCAGTACTTC. This translates into CASSSGQGLNEQYF. The chain employs TRBV5-4 and TRBJ2-7; 9 bases are shared with TRBD1. V lost 3 bases to trimming and J lost 5 bases; unmatched junction nucleotides: 6. CDR3 length equals 14 residues. Germline V lookup: CDR1 SGHNT, CDR2 YYREEE (reference sequence).

V gene TRBV7-2 combines with J gene TRBJ1-2; D gene uncertain. Germline V gives CDR1 SGHTA, CDR2 FQGNSA. The CDR3 covers 12 residues. The germline V and J ends were trimmed by 1 base and 4 bases, with 4 bases remaining between them. CDR3 nucleotides: TGTGCCAGCAGCTTAGACGGCTATGGCTACACCTTC. Translated: CASSLDGYGYTF.

The rearrangement links TRBV14 to TRBJ2-1; TRBD2 might be the D (5 bases). The CDR3 spans 13 residues. Germline CDR1 SGHDN, CDR2 FVKESK. V was clipped by 0 bases and J by 11 bases, with 11 bases between them. The CDR3, as DNA: TGTGCCAGCAGCCAAGATCGGAGAGGGAAGCAGTTCTTC. Protein product: CASSQDRRGKQFF.

The chain recombines TRBV18 with TRBJ2-3; the D gene is possibly TRBD2 (5 bases). The V end lost 6 bases, the J end lost 8 bases, and 18 bases lay between the germline ends. Per the germline V gene, CDR1 is KGHSH and CDR2 is LQKENI. The CDR3 extends over 14 amino acids. The CDR3 loop reads CASSKAIRDGTQYF. CDR3 nucleotides: TGTGCCAGCTCTAAAGCAATACGGGATGGTACGCAGTATTTT.

Here the CDR3 reads CASIPSGGTYNEQFF. In nucleotides, the CDR3 is TGTGCCAGCATCCCTAGCGGGGGCACCTACAATGAGCAGTTCTTC. The chain is built from TRBV28 and TRBJ2-1; 10 positions agree with TRBD2. Germline CDR1 MDHEN, CDR2 SYDVKM. With V trimmed by 7 bases and J by 2 bases, 5 bases remained unmatched. The CDR3 is made up of 15 amino acids. Combining the CDR3 with reference TRBV28 and TRBJ2-1 gives the whole variable domain DVKVTQSSRYLVKRTGEKVFLECVQDMDHENMFWYRQDPGLGLRLIYFSYDVKMKEKGDIPEGYSVSREKKERFSLILESASTNQTSMYLCASIPSGGTYNEQFFGPGTRLTVL.

The gene calls are TRBV9 and TRBJ2-3; D is unclear. V shed 1 base and J shed 3 bases, with 6 bases lying between them. This CDR3 region has 13 residues. Per the germline V gene, CDR1 is SGDLS and CDR2 is YYNGEE. The CDR3 here is CASSVSPTDTQYF. In nucleotides, the CDR3 is TGTGCCAGCAGCGTATCCCCGACAGATACGCAGTATTTT.

CDR3 sequence reads: CASSLAPQGVGNYGYTF. The CDR3 region has the DNA TGCGCCAGCAGCCTAGCACCTCAGGGGGTCGGTAACTATGGCTACACCTTC. This chain links TRBV4-1 with TRBJ1-2, with 7 positions matching TRBD1. Germline CDR1 and CDR2: MGHRA and YSYEKL. V dropped 4 bases and J dropped 1; count of bases not matched to a gene: 12. The CDR3 runs 17 residues.

This chain uses TRBV6-5 with TRBJ2-7; 7 bases map to TRBD2. CDR3 size: 15 residues. The V segment lost 4 bases and the J segment 5 bases; nucleotides outside the gene matches: 11. CDR1 is MNHEY and CDR2 is SVGAGI in the germline V gene. The CDR3 bases are TGTGCCAGCAGTTCCGTTGGGGGAGGGGCGCACGAGCAGTACTTC. As protein: CASSSVGGGAHEQYF.